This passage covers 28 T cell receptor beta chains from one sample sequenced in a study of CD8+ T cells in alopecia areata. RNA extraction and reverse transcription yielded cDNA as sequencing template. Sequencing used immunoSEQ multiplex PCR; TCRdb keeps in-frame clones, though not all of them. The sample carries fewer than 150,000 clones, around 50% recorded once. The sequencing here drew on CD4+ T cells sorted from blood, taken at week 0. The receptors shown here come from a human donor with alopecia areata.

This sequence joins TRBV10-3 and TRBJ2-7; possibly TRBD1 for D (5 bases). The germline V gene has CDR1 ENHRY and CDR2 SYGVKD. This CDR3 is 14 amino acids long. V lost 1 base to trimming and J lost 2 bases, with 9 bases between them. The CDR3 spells CAISEWGLAYEQYF. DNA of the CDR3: TGTGCCATCAGTGAGTGGGGCCTTGCCTACGAGCAGTACTTC.

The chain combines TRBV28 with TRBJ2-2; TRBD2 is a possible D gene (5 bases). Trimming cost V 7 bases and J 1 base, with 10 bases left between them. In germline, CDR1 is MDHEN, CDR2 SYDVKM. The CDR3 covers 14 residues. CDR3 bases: TGTGCCAGCATGAGGGTCCTGAACACCGGGGAGCTGTTTTTT. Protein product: CASMRVLNTGELFF.

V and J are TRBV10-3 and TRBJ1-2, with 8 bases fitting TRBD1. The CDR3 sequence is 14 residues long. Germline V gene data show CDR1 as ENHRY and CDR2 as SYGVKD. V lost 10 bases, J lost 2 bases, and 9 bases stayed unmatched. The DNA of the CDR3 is TGTGCCAGCGTGGGGACAGGCGTCAACTATGGCTACACCTTC. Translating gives CASVGTGVNYGYTF.

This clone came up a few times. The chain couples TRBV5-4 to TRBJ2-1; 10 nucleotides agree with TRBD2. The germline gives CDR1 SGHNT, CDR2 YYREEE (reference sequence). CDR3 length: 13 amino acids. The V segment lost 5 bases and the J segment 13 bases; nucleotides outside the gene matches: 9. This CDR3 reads CASRQTPSGGQFF. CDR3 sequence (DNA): TGTGCCAGCAGACAGACACCTAGCGGGGGTCAGTTCTTC.

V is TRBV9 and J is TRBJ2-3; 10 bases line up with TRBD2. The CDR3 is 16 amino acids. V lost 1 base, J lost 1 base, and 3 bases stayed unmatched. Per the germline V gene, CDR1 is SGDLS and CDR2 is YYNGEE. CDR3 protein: CASSVPLAGGTDTQYF. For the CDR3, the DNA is TGTGCCAGCAGCGTACCCCTAGCGGGGGGCACAGATACGCAGTATTTT.

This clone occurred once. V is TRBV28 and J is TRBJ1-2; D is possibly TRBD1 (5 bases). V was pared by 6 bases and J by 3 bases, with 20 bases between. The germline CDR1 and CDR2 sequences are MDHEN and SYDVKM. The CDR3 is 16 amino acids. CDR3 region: CASSRREGLQDYGYTF. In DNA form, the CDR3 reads TGTGCCAGCAGCCGCCGGGAGGGGCTACAGGACTATGGCTACACCTTC.

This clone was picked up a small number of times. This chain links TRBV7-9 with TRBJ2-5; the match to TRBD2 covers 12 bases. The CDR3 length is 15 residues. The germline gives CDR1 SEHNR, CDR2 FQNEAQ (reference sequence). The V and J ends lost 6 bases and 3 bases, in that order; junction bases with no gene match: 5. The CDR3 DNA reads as TGTGCCAGCAGAAAAGGACTAGCGGGAAAAGAGACCCAGTACTTC. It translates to CASRKGLAGKETQYF.

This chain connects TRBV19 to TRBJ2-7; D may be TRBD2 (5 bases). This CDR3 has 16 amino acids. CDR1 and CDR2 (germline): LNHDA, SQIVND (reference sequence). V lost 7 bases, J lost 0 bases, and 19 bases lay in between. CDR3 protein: CASNPSPQGSSYEQYF. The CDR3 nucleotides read TGTGCCAGTAATCCTAGCCCTCAAGGGAGCTCCTACGAGCAGTACTTC.

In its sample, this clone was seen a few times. CDR3 nucleotide sequence: TGTGCCAGCAGCGTAGATGCCGGGAGTACAGATACGCAGTATTTT. It specifies CASSVDAGSTDTQYF. The chain carries TRBV9 and TRBJ2-3; perhaps TRBD2 as D (6 bases). This CDR3 is built from 15 residues. The V and J ends lost 0 bases and 3 bases respectively, with 11 bases between them. The germline gives CDR1 SGDLS, CDR2 YYNGEE.

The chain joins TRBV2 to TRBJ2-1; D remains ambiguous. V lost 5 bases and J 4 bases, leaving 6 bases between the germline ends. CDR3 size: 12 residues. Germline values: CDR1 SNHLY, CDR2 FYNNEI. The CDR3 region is CASSYTYNEQFF. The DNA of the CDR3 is TGTGCCAGCAGTTATACTTACAATGAGCAGTTCTTC.

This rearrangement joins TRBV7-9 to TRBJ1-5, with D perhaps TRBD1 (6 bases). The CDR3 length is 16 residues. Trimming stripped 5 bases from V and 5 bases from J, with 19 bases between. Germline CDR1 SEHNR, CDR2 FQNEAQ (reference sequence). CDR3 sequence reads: CASSPRTDGGYQPQHF. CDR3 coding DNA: TGTGCCAGCAGCCCCCGGACAGATGGGGGGTATCAGCCCCAGCATTTT.

The CDR3 reads CAWSVSRGKETQYF. Written as DNA, the CDR3 is TGTGCCTGGAGTGTAAGCCGAGGGAAAGAGACCCAGTACTTC. This rearrangement joins TRBV30 to TRBJ2-5, with D possibly matching TRBD2 (5 bases). The CDR3 runs to 14 residues. Germline V gene data show CDR1 as GTSNPN and CDR2 as SVGIG (reference sequence). V lost 0 bases, J lost 3 bases, and 11 bases lay in between.

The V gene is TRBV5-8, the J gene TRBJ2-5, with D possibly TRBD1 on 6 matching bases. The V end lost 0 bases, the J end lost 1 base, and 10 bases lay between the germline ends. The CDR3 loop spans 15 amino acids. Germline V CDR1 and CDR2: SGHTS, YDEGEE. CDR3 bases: TGTGCCAGCAGCTTGGAGGGACATCGCCAAGAGACCCAGTACTTC. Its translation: CASSLEGHRQETQYF.

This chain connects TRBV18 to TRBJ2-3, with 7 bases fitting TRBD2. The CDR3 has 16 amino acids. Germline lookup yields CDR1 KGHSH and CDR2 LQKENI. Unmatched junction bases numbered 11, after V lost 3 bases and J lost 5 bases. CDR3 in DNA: TGTGCCAGCTCACCGTTTGGACGTAGCGGGCAAGATACGCAGTATTTT. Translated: CASSPFGRSGQDTQYF.

The CDR3 region is CASSYVSTDTQYF. CDR3 DNA: TGTGCCAGCAGTTACGTCAGCACAGATACGCAGTATTTT. The chain combines TRBV6-5 with TRBJ2-3; unclear D gene. The CDR3 loop spans 13 amino acids. Germline loops: CDR1 MNHEY, CDR2 SVGAGI. Trimming took 2 bases from V and 0 from J, leaving 3 bases between them.

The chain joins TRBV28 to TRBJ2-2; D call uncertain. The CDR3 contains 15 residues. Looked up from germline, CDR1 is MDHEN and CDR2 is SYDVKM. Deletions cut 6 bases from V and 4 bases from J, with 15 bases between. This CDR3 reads CASSTTPALTGELFF. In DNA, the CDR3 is TGTGCCAGCAGCACCACCCCAGCACTCACCGGGGAGCTGTTTTTT.

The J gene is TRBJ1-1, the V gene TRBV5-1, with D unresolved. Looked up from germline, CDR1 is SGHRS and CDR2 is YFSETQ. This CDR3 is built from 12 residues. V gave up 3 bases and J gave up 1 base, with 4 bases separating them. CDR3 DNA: TGCGCCAGCAGCTCGTCGAACACTGAAGCTTTCTTT. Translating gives CASSSSNTEAFF.

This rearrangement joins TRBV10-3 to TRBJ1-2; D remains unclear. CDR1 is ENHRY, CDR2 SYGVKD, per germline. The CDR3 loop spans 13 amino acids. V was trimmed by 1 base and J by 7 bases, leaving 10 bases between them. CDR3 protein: CAISELVSGGYTF. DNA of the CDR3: TGTGCCATCAGTGAGTTGGTGAGCGGTGGCTACACCTTC.

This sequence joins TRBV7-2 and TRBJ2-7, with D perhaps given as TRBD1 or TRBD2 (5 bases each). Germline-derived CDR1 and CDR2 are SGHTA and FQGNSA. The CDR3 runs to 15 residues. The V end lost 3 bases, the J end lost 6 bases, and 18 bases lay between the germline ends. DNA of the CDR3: TGTGCCAGCAGCTTGGGGCCGCAGGGAGCATCCGAGCAGTACTTC. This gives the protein CASSLGPQGASEQYF. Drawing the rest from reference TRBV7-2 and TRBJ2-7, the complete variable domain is GAGVSQSPSNKVTEKGKDVELRCDPISGHTALYWYRQSLGQGLEFLIYFQGNSAPDKSGLPSDRFSAERTGGSVSTLTIQRTQQEDSAVYLCASSLGPQGASEQYFGPGTRLTVT.

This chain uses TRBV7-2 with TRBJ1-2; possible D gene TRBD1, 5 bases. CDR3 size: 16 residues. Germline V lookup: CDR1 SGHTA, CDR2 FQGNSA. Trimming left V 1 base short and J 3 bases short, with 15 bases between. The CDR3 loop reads CASSLGSIRAHYGYTF. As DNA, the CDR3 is TGTGCCAGCAGCTTAGGGTCAATCAGGGCTCACTATGGCTACACCTTC.

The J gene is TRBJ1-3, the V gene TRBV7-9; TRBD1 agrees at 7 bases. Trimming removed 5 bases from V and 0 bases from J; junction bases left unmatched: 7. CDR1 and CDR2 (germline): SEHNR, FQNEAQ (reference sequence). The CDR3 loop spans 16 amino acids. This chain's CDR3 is CASSQTGPLSGNTIYF. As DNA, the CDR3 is TGTGCCAGCAGCCAGACAGGGCCCCTCTCTGGAAACACCATATATTTT.

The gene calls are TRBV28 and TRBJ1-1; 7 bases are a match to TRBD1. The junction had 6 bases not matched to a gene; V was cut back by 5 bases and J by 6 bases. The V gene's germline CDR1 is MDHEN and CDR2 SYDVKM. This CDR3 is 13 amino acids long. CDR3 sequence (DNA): TGTGCCAGCAGTCCCGGGACAGCCCCTGAAGCTTTCTTT. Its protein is CASSPGTAPEAFF.

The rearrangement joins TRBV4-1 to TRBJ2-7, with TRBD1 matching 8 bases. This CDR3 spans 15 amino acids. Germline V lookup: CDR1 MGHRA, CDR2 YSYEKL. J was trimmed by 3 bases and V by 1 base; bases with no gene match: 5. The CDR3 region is CASSQADREFYEQYF. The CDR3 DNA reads TGCGCCAGCAGCCAAGCGGACAGGGAATTCTACGAGCAGTACTTC.

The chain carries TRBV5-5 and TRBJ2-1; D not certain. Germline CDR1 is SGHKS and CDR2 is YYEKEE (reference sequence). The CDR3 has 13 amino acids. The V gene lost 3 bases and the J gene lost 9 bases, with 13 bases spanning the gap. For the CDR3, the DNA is TGTGCCAGCAGCTCCCGTTGGGCCCGTGAGCAGTTCTTC. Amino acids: CASSSRWAREQFF.

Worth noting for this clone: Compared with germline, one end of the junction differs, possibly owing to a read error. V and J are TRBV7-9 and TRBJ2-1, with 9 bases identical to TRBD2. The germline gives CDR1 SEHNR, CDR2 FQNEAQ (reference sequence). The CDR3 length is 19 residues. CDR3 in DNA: TGTGCCAGCAACTTACTAGCGGGCACCCGAGGGAGCTCCTACAATGAGCAGTTCTTC. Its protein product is CASNLLAGTRGSSYNEQFF.

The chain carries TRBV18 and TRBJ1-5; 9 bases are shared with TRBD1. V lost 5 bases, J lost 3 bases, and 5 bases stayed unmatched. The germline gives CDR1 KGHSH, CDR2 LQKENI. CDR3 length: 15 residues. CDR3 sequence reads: CASSEQGALNQPQHF. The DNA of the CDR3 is TGTGCCAGCTCAGAACAGGGGGCCCTCAATCAGCCCCAGCATTTT.

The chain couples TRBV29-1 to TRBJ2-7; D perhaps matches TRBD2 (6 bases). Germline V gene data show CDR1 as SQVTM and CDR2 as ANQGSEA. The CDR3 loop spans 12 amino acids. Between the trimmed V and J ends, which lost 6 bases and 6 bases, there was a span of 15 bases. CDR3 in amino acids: CSVRDSGFEQYF. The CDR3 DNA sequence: TGCAGCGTCCGGGACTCCGGCTTCGAGCAGTACTTC.

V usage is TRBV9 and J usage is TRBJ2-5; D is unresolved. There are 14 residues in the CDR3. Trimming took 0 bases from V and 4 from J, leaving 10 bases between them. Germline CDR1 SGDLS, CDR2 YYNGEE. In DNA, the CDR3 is TGTGCCAGCAGCGTAGCCCACAGTGGAGAGACCCAGTACTTC. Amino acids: CASSVAHSGETQYF.